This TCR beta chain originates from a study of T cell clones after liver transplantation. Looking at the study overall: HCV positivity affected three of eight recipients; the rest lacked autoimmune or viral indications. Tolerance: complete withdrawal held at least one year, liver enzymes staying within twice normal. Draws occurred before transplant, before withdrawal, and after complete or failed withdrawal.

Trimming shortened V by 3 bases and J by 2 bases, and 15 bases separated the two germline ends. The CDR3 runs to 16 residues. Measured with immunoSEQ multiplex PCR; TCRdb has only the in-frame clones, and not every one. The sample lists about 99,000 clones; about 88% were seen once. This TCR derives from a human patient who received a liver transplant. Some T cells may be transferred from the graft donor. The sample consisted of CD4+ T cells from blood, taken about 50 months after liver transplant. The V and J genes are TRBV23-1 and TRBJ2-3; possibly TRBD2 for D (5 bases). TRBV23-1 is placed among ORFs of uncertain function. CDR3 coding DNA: TGCGCCAGCAGTCAGCGTCCTAGCTCTATCACAGATACGCAGTATTTT. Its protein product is CASSQRPSSITDTQYF.